These T cell receptor beta chains were read from a single sample in a study of CD8+CD57+ T cells in acquired aplastic anemia. TCRdb ran MiXCR on the reads and lists one entry per CDR3 protein. The profile shows 200,000 to 250,000 distinct CDR3 sequences, 40% to 50% of them singletons. Sequencing input: sorted CD4+, CD8+, or CD8+CD57+ T cells (not recorded which) from PBMCs. The receptors were sampled from a human donor with aplastic anemia. Both conserved end residues are part of each CDR3. D genes are given only for firm matches. Size tells how often a clone was seen (once, few, many) or the class of an expanded clone, and some rows leave it out.

abundance	v_gene	d_gene	j_gene	CDR3aa	CDR3nt
many	TRBV7-9	TRBD1	TRBJ2-7	CASSLSPGQGSEQYF	TGTGCCAGCAGTTTATCACCGGGACAGGGATCCGAGCAGTACTTC
-	TRBV7-8	-	TRBJ1-1	CASVQVRGTGPRDTEAFF	TGTGCCAGCGTCCAGGTTCGGGGAACAGGGCCTAGGGACACTGAAGCTTTCTTT
-	TRBV19	TRBD1	TRBJ1-5	CASNLGQGASQPQHF	TGTGCCAGTAATCTTGGACAGGGGGCGAGTCAGCCCCAGCATTTT
-	TRBV4-3	TRBD1	TRBJ2-1	CASSQGTGGGDEQFF	TGCGCCAGCAGCCAGGGGACAGGGGGTGGAGATGAGCAGTTCTTC
few	TRBV20-1	-	TRBJ2-7	CSARRGAYEQYF	TGCAGTGCTAGGAGGGGCGCCTACGAGCAGTACTTC
-	TRBV7-9	-	TRBJ1-6	CASSLGQVQNSPLHF	TGTGCCAGCAGCTTAGGACAGGTCCAGAATTCACCCCTCCACTTT
many	TRBV11-2	-	TRBJ2-7	CASSSTAEGVYEQYF	TGTGCCAGCAGCTCCACAGCGGAAGGGGTGTACGAGCAGTACTTC
-	TRBV6-5	TRBD1	TRBJ2-5	CASGTGTAQETQYF	TGTGCCAGCGGCACCGGGACAGCACAAGAGACCCAGTACTTC
-	TRBV2	TRBD2	TRBJ2-1	CASSLFASGAYNEQFF	TGTGCCAGCAGTTTATTTGCTAGCGGGGCCTACAATGAGCAGTTCTTC
-	TRBV24-1	TRBD1	TRBJ1-4	CATSEASLDRGRGGLFF	TGTGCCACCAGTGAAGCGTCTTTGGACAGGGGACGCGGGGGACTGTTTTTT
few	TRBV10-3	-	TRBJ1-4	CASSSLFPGEETGGKEKLFF	TGTGCCAGCAGTTCCCTCTTCCCAGGGGAAGAGACCGGGGGTAAAGAAAAACTGTTTTTT
-	TRBV4-3	-	TRBJ1-1	CASSQDGGGTEAFF	TGCGCCAGCAGCCAAGACGGGGGGGGCACTGAAGCTTTCTTT
-	TRBV5-1	-	TRBJ2-7	CASSWGTPEYEQYF	TGCGCCAGCAGCTGGGGGACCCCCGAATACGAGCAGTACTTC
many	TRBV3-1	TRBD2	TRBJ2-5	CASSQIAGGPPQYF	TGTGCCAGCAGCCAAATAGCGGGGGGGCCACCCCAGTACTTC
many	TRBV14	-	TRBJ1-6	CASSPAWGNSPLHF	TGTGCCAGCAGCCCTGCCTGGGGAAATTCACCCCTCCACTTT
-	TRBV11-1	TRBD1	TRBJ2-5	CASSAVGTGAMGTQYF	TGTGCCAGCAGCGCCGTGGGGACAGGGGCGATGGGGACCCAGTACTTC
many	TRBV5-5	-	TRBJ2-3	CASSLEGVASTDTQYF	TGTGCCAGCAGCTTGGAGGGGGTAGCCAGCACAGATACGCAGTATTTT
many	TRBV16	-	TRBJ1-2	CASSQFRFQGDYGYTF	TGTGCCAGCAGCCAATTTCGGTTCCAAGGGGACTATGGCTACACCTTC
-	TRBV19	-	TRBJ2-7	CASSIGNEQYF	TGTGCCAGTAGTATAGGAAACGAGCAGTACTTC
many	TRBV7-9	TRBD2	TRBJ2-3	CASLAGGSFSDTQYF	TGTGCCAGCCTAGCGGGGGGGTCATTTTCAGATACGCAGTATTTT
-	TRBV29-1	-	TRBJ1-2	CSVSRGSRDYGYTF	TGCAGCGTTTCCCGGGGTTCGAGGGACTATGGCTACACCTTC
-	TRBV15	-	TRBJ2-2	CATSRDGSSGELFF	TGTGCCACCAGCAGAGATGGATCCTCTGGGGAGCTGTTTTTT
-	TRBV7-2	-	TRBJ1-6	CASSLWGGAGDNSPLHF	TGTGCCAGCAGCTTATGGGGGGGGGCAGGTGATAATTCACCCCTCCACTTT